This entry is about one TCR beta chain. There is no known antigen for this receptor. Per-base qualities were not stored, and no clone one base away is much larger. Measured from the cysteine to the phenylalanine, the CDR3 is 17 residues long. The kept DNA is CDR3 alone, 51 bases in frame from the first base. V loses 0 bases of germline sequence and J loses 0 bases, and the interval between the two ends is 11 bases. Based on the germline V gene, the CDR1 and CDR2 sequences are KGHDR and SFDVKD. PBMCs were isolated by Ficoll-Paque density gradient centrifugation. This specimen belongs to a study of T-cell memory formation after mild COVID-19 (dated by TCRdb to the early 2020s). At the level of the whole study: TCR sequence clusters from the two donors were largely donor specific. Two young, previously healthy adult volunteers made up the cohort, one male and one female. Longitudinal TCRalpha and TCRbeta repertoire sequencing tracked T-cell clones expanding and contracting after mild COVID-19 in two donors. Summary of the overall study and its limitations: The study covered only a couple of mild cases, and larger cohorts including severe cases with pre-infection samples were considered necessary. The second-wave clones that peaked on day 37 were not confirmed to be SARS-CoV-2 specific. Clones that contracted from day 15 to 85 showed balanced CD4/CD8 phenotypes, whereas a second wave of clones that expanded from day 15 to 37 leaned towards CD4+. Some responding clones were detected in pre-infection memory, which suggested that pre-existing cross-reactive memory T cells had joined the SARS-CoV-2 response. Contracting CD4+ clones appeared mostly in the CM and EM memory subsets, whereas CD8+ clones were enriched in EMRA.

TCRdb records Illumina NovaSeq 6000 as the sequencer. Using 5'RACE with constant-segment primers, TCRalpha and TCRbeta cDNA libraries were constructed, with sample barcodes and unique molecular identifiers added in the process. RNA was extracted from every sample with Trizol reagent. The libraries were amplified in two PCR steps, and the second step added a second sample barcode and Illumina TruSeq adapters. Sequencing of the libraries was done on an Illumina NovaSeq, producing 2 x 150 bp paired-end reads. Regarding the original processing steps: With migec v1.2.7, reads were demultiplexed and then collapsed into UMI-guided consensus sequences. Using mixcr v2.1.11, UMI consensuses were aligned to TRA and TRB V and J templates and then assembled into clonotypes. A clonotype was counted as expanded or contracted only if both edgeR and NoisET called the change significant, with noise models trained on biological replicates. For edgeR calls, a false discovery rate-adjusted p below 0.01 and a log2 fold-change threshold of 1 were applied. As an exploratory analysis of dynamics, PCA with hierarchical clustering was applied to max-normalized trajectories of the 1000 most abundant clonotypes. Separately sequenced CD4+ and CD8+ repertoires were used to assign a CD4 or CD8 phenotype to each responding clone. TCRdb itself trimmed the public reads at Q25 with fastp, ran MiXCR and retained productive beta chains. Under each unique CDR3 protein, matching rows form one entry showing the most common genes and DNA. The V and J calls were not made by the authors but by TCRdb's processing. This sample gives approximately 430,000 distinct CDR3 sequences in total; about 25% of them show up just once. Jointly, the top ten make up around 13% of the sample.

The chain couples TRBV24-1 to TRBJ2-1; a tentative D call is TRBD1 (6 bases match). This sequence was found in an adult woman who had mild COVID-19 (a few samples of this study predate the infection). The sample titles of this study are shuffled in the database, so cell type and time point are left out; the donor was told from shared clones. Sequencing was carried out using PBMCs or a T cell subset sorted from them (not recorded which). Read as DNA, the sequence is TGTGCCACCAGTGATTTGTCCACAGGGATCTCCTACAATGAGCAGTTCTTC. The translation is CATSDLSTGISYNEQFF.